Following are 25 T cell receptor beta chains from one sample sequenced in a study of blood T cells in healthy people across ages. A second PCR of roughly 6 to 12 cycles used a sample-barcoded 5' primer and a J-beta primer mix. TCRdb passed the 5' RACE reads through MiXCR, listing each CDR3 protein once. The table has about 620,000 distinct CDR3 sequences, 21% seen once. The sample comprised blood. These receptor sequences come from a man between 65 and 79 years old in good health.

This clonotype was seen ten or more times. The chain couples TRBV7-2 to TRBJ2-7; 13 nucleotides align to TRBD2. Germline values: CDR1 SGHTA, CDR2 FQGNSA. The CDR3 length is 16 residues. J was trimmed by 5 bases and V by 4 bases; bases with no gene match: 8. CDR3 protein: CASSSDPGLAGNEQYF. The CDR3, as DNA: TGTGCCAGCAGCTCTGATCCGGGACTAGCGGGAAACGAGCAGTACTTC.

The chain has TRBV27 and TRBJ2-1, with TRBD2 identical over 7 bases. CDR1 and CDR2 (germline): MNHEY, SMNVEV (reference sequence). The junction had 9 bases not matched to a gene; V was cut back by 5 bases and J by 5 bases. The CDR3 contains 15 residues. CDR3 amino acids: CASSPRGTNHNEQFF. The CDR3 DNA is TGTGCCAGCAGTCCCAGAGGGACTAACCACAATGAGCAGTTCTTC.

J is TRBJ2-3 and V is TRBV13; D not resolved. Trimming cost V 3 bases and J 0 bases, with 13 bases left between them. The CDR3 length is 16 residues. CDR1 is PRHDT, CDR2 FYEKMQ, per germline (reference sequence). The CDR3 coding sequence is TGTGCCAGCAGCTTGGGCGGTTATACTAGCACAGATACGCAGTATTTT. Translating gives CASSLGGYTSTDTQYF.

This clonotype has only a few counts. The chain is built from TRBV20-1 and TRBJ2-1; D remains unclear. Trimming took off 5 bases at V and 7 bases at J, with 18 bases between the two ends. Germline loops: CDR1 DFQATT, CDR2 SNEGSKA (reference sequence). The CDR3 is made up of 14 amino acids. CDR3: CSALKVAAENEQFF. The CDR3 DNA is TGCAGTGCTCTTAAAGTGGCGGCGGAGAATGAGCAGTTCTTC.

This clonotype was seen a few times. The junction and the germline gene differ at one end; a read error may be behind it. The V and J genes are TRBV10-3 and TRBJ2-5; 8 bases are shared with TRBD1. The J call may be in error: the DNA end matches TRBJ2-7 better. Germline loops: CDR1 ENHRY, CDR2 SYGVKD. The CDR3 runs 14 residues. CDR3 amino acids: CAITEGTGPYEQYF. In DNA, the CDR3 is TGTGCCATCACTGAGGGGACAGGACCTTACGAGCAGTACTTC.

This clonotype has ten or more counts. One end of the junction varies from germline; a read error may be responsible. The gene calls are TRBV27 and TRBJ2-1, with D perhaps TRBD2 (6 bases). Germline CDR1 and CDR2: MNHEY and SMNVEV (reference sequence). The CDR3 has 17 amino acids. This chain's CDR3 is CASSLSSGLDSYNEQFF. In DNA form, the CDR3 reads TGTGCCAGCAGTCTATCCTCGGGACTCGATTCCTACAATGAGCAGTTCTTC.

The DNA for the CDR3 is TGTGCCAGCAGCGCCTCCCTAGCGGGAGGGCCGACCGGGGAGCTGTTTTTT. Protein: CASSASLAGGPTGELFF. The rearrangement uses TRBV9 and TRBJ2-2; 12 bases align to TRBD2. V shed 3 bases and J 5 bases; nucleotides not matched to a gene: 8. Germline V gene data show CDR1 as SGDLS and CDR2 as YYNGEE. The CDR3 is made up of 17 amino acids.

This clonotype has ten or more counts. CDR3 DNA sequence: TGTGCCAGCAGCGGACAGGGACGGCACCAAGAGACCCAGTACTTC. Translating it yields CASSGQGRHQETQYF. The genes are TRBV9 and TRBJ2-5, with 7 bases identical to TRBD1. Trimming removed 3 bases from V and 0 bases from J; junction bases left unmatched: 5. This CDR3 region has 15 residues. In germline, CDR1 is SGDLS, CDR2 YYNGEE.

The sample holds many counts of this clonotype. The J gene is TRBJ1-4, the V gene TRBV7-9; a possible D gene is TRBD1 (5 bases). There are 13 residues in the CDR3. Germline CDR1 and CDR2: SEHNR and FQNEAQ (reference sequence). V was pared by 9 bases and J by 3 bases, with 11 bases between. Written as DNA, the CDR3 is TGTGCCAGTAACAGGATTTCTAATGAAAAACTGTTTTTT. Encoded protein: CASNRISNEKLFF.

This clonotype was detected once. This chain connects TRBV6-2 or TRBV6-3 to TRBJ1-2, with 8 bases lining up with TRBD1. Trimming at V came to 2 bases and at J to 7 bases, leaving 6 bases not matched to a gene. The CDR3 spans 14 residues. Germline V gives CDR1 MNHEY, CDR2 SVGEGT. The CDR3 coding sequence is TGTGCCAGCAGTTACATTCAGGGGGCTCGTGGCTACACCTTC. This translates into CASSYIQGARGYTF.

This clonotype was observed a few times. This chain links TRBV20-1 with TRBJ1-3; 8 bases agree with TRBD1. V shed 5 bases and J 0 bases; nucleotides not matched to a gene: 9. Germline CDR1 is DFQATT and CDR2 is SNEGSKA (reference sequence). The CDR3 sequence is 16 residues long. The DNA for the CDR3 is TGCAGTGCTGACATCAGGGGGCTAAGCTCTGGAAACACCATATATTTT. Translation gives CSADIRGLSSGNTIYF.

About this clonotype itself: This may arise from a read error, as a much more abundant clone is one base away. The rearrangement joins TRBV14 to TRBJ2-5, with D maybe TRBD2 (6 bases). In germline, CDR1 is SGHDN, CDR2 FVKESK. The CDR3 extends over 15 amino acids. The CDR3 DNA reads as TGTGCCAGCAGCCATCGGACTCTTGGGGAGGAGACCCGGTACTTC. Its protein is CASSHRTLGEETRYF.

V gene TRBV20-1 combines with J gene TRBJ2-5; perhaps TRBD1 as D (6 bases). The J call is doubtful: the DNA matches TRBJ2-1 better. The CDR3 totals 13 residues. The germline V gene has CDR1 DFQATT and CDR2 SNEGSKA (reference sequence). This CDR3 reads CSAQDSLYNEQFF. The CDR3 nucleotides read TGCAGTGCTCAGGACAGCCTTTACAATGAGCAGTTCTTC.

In this sample, this clonotype turned up a few times. The rearrangement joins TRBV12-3 or TRBV12-4 to TRBJ2-7, with D maybe TRBD2 (7 bases). V lost 0 bases to trimming and J lost 0 bases, with 12 bases between them. The CDR3 runs to 16 residues. The CDR3 is CASSLALGGHSYEQYF. CDR3 bases: TGTGCCAGCAGTTTAGCGCTCGGGGGGCACTCCTACGAGCAGTACTTC.

CDR3 region: CASSFLAEAYNEQFF. The CDR3 DNA sequence: TGTGCCAGCAGCTTTCTAGCGGAAGCTTACAATGAGCAGTTCTTC. This chain links TRBV7-8 with TRBJ2-5; 7 bases agree with TRBD2. The end of the DNA is better explained by TRBJ2-1, so the J call may be wrong. From germline, CDR1 is SGHVS and CDR2 FQNEAQ. There are 15 residues in the CDR3.

This clonotype occurred a few times. The junction differs from germline at one of its ends, possibly a read error. The rearrangement joins TRBV20-1 to TRBJ2-5; D possibly uses TRBD1 or TRBD2 (6 bases each). Germline V gene sequence: CDR1 DFQATT, CDR2 SNEGSKA (reference sequence). CDR3 length: 15 residues. For the CDR3, the DNA is TGCAGTGCTATGATGGGGGGCGCCGCCCAAGGGACCCAGTACTTC. This codes for CSAMMGGAAQGTQYF.

There are many counts of this clonotype. Germline and junction disagree at one end, which may indicate a read error. The V and J genes are TRBV7-2 and TRBJ2-6; 10 nucleotides line up with TRBD1. CDR3 length: 13 amino acids. The germline gives CDR1 SGHTA, CDR2 FQGNSA. The CDR3 region is CASSLEFSDRGAF. The CDR3 DNA is TGTGCCAGCAGCTTAGAGTTTTCGGACAGGGGGGCTTTC. The variable domain in full, with the rest retrieved from reference TRBV7-2 and TRBJ2-6, is GAGVSQSPSNKVTEKGKDVELRCDPISGHTALYWYRQSLGQGLEFLIYFQGNSAPDKSGLPSDRFSAERTGGSVSTLTIQRTQQEDSAVYLCASSLEFSDRGAFGAGSRLTVL.

The CDR3 bases are TGCAGTGCTAGAGATCTCGCCCTAGCTGGGAGGTACGAGCAGTACTTC. This encodes CSARDLALAGRYEQYF. The rearrangement uses TRBV20-1 and TRBJ2-5; possibly TRBD2 for D (6 bases). Gene TRBJ2-7 matches the end of the DNA better, so the J call may be wrong. The V gene's germline CDR1 is DFQATT and CDR2 SNEGSKA (reference sequence). The CDR3 consists of 16 residues.

The genes are TRBV6-1 and TRBJ2-5; 8 bases match TRBD1. The CDR3 runs 15 residues. The V gene end was trimmed by 2 bases and the J gene end by 2 bases; junction bases not matched to a gene: 4. CDR1 MNHNS and CDR2 SASEGT come from the germline V gene. The CDR3 region is CASSEHGQGQETQYF. The CDR3 coding sequence is TGTGCCAGCAGTGAACATGGACAGGGACAAGAGACCCAGTACTTC.

This clonotype was observed a few times. The J gene is TRBJ2-7, the V gene TRBV3-1; possible D gene TRBD2, 6 bases. CDR1 and CDR2 (germline): LGHDT, YNNKEL (reference sequence). V was pared by 4 bases and J by 2 bases, with 9 bases between. This CDR3 is built from 13 residues. DNA for the CDR3: TGTGCCAGCAGCCGGGACTTTACCTACGAGCAGTACTTC. It yields the protein CASSRDFTYEQYF.

This clonotype was observed a handful of times. This chain connects TRBV21-1 to TRBJ1-4; the tabulated D call, TRBD1, remains unverified against the DNA. TRBV21-1 constitutes a pseudogene. The CDR3 spans 16 residues. CDR3 amino acids: CASSKWGRPTNEKLFF. The DNA for the CDR3 is TGTGCCAGCAGCAAATGGGGCCGCCCAACTAATGAAAAACTGTTTTTT.

This rearrangement joins TRBV29-1 to TRBJ2-7; D might be TRBD2 (6 bases). This CDR3 is 14 amino acids long. V lost 7 bases to trimming and J lost 5 bases, with 21 bases between them. CDR1 is SQVTM and CDR2 is ANQGSEA in the germline V gene. The CDR3 region is CSGGGIGGSDEQYF. DNA of the CDR3: TGCAGCGGTGGAGGTATTGGGGGGAGCGACGAGCAGTACTTC.

V and J are TRBV6-2 or TRBV6-3 and TRBJ2-7, with D possibly being TRBD1 or TRBD2 (5 bases each). The CDR3 is 14 residues long. Germline V gene data show CDR1 as MNHEY and CDR2 as SVGEGT. Between the trimmed V and J ends, which lost 2 bases and 4 bases, there was a span of 12 bases. For the CDR3, the DNA is TGTGCCAGCAGTTACGGCCAGGGACCGTACGAGCAGTACTTC. It is translated as CASSYGQGPYEQYF.

This clonotype was counted between two and nine times. The chain recombines TRBV24-1 with TRBJ2-3; 11 bases fit TRBD2. V was pared by 8 bases and J by 0 bases, with 3 bases of the junction left unmatched. The germline V gene encodes CDR1 KGHDR and CDR2 SFDVKD. The CDR3 has 15 residues. CDR3 DNA: TGTGCCACCACGGCTAGCGGGAGGAGCACAGATACGCAGTATTTT. Protein product: CATTASGRSTDTQYF.

V usage is TRBV29-1 and J usage is TRBJ2-2; D is unresolved. The CDR3 is made up of 14 amino acids. The ends were cut back, 1 base at V and 2 bases at J, with 8 bases in the middle. The germline V gene encodes CDR1 SQVTM and CDR2 ANQGSEA. The CDR3 loop is CSVEGSGNTGELFF. The CDR3 bases are TGCAGCGTTGAAGGGTCCGGCAACACCGGGGAGCTGTTTTTT.